This TCR beta chain was retrieved from a study of shared clonotypes between healthy human individuals. The CDR3 is made up of 13 amino acids. The germline CDR1 and CDR2 sequences are LNHDA and SQIVND (reference sequence). Trimming took off 6 bases at V and 2 bases at J, with 11 bases between the two ends. Study conclusions and caveats: Genetic and exposure-history diversity was limited by the small donor number.

The study ran the assay at deep level. Sequencing was performed with immunoSEQ multiplex PCR; in TCRdb, only in-frame clones are kept and a portion is missing. The sample records roughly 1,600,000 clones, about 98.5% being singletons. Notes on this clone: Its antigen remains unknown.

Source material: naive CD4+ T cells sorted from blood. Subset specified: CD45RA+ positively selected. The chain has TRBV19 and TRBJ2-7; TRBD2 is a possible D gene (5 bases). The TCR comes from a man between 25 and 39 years old in good health. CDR3 sequence: CASRNSATYEQYF. CDR3 coding DNA: TGTGCCAGTAGGAATAGCGCAACCTACGAGCAGTACTTC.